The next 23 T cell receptor beta chains were all read from a single sample in a study of Graves' ophthalmopathy and Graves' hyperthyroidism. RNA transcripts were the source from which TCR beta CDR3 regions were amplified. The authors performed first-round RT-PCR with HTBI primers and then a second-round multiplex PCR. TCRdb redid the calling of the multiplex PCR reads with MiXCR, one entry per CDR3 protein. The table has approximately 1.2 million distinct CDR3 sequences, roughly 35% seen once. The sample taken for sequencing was peripheral blood or thyroid tissue (not recorded which). All receptors come from an adult man with Graves' hyperthyroidism.

This chain links TRBV11-2 with TRBJ1-6; D might be TRBD1 (5 bases). The V gene's germline CDR1 is SGHAT and CDR2 FQNNGV. This CDR3 has 16 residues. The germline V and J ends were trimmed by 2 bases and 7 bases, with 15 bases remaining between them. Here the CDR3 reads CASSLRGSNQNSPLHF. The DNA of the CDR3 is TGTGCCAGCAGCTTAAGGGGTAGCAATCAGAATTCACCCCTCCACTTT.

This clonotype was seen a few times. V and J are TRBV7-8 and TRBJ2-7; unclear D gene. CDR3 length equals 17 residues. Between the trimmed V and J ends, which lost 5 bases and 5 bases, there was a span of 25 bases. Germline V gene lookup returns CDR1 SGHVS and CDR2 FQNEAQ. Here the CDR3 DNA reads TGTGCCAGCAGCCTCACCGCCTGGAACAGAAGGGCCCACGAGCAGTACTTC. It specifies CASSLTAWNRRAHEQYF. Together with reference TRBV7-8 and TRBJ2-7, the CDR3 gives the full variable domain: GAGVSQSPRYKVAKRGQDVALRCDPISGHVSLFWYQQALGQGPEFLTYFQNEAQLDKSGLPSDRFFAERPEGSVSTLKIQRTQQEDSAVYLCASSLTAWNRRAHEQYFGPGTRLTVT.

This sequence joins TRBV10-2 and TRBJ1-2; 9 bases line up with TRBD1. CDR3 length: 15 residues. Germline CDR1 WSHSY, CDR2 SAAADI. Unmatched junction bases numbered 6, after V lost 2 bases and J lost 5 bases. The DNA of the CDR3 is TGCGCCAGCAGTGAGCCGGACAGGGGCGTTTATGGCTACACCTTC. Translation: CASSEPDRGVYGYTF.

To note about this clonotype: It may be a read error: a sequence one base away is much more abundant. The chain couples TRBV20-1 to TRBJ2-5; perhaps D is TRBD1 or TRBD2 (6 bases each). This CDR3 spans 17 amino acids. Germline-derived CDR1 and CDR2 are DFQATT and SNEGSKA (reference sequence). The CDR3 nucleotides read TGCAGTGCTAGAGAGTATAGTCTAAGGGGGACTCAAGGGACCCAGTACTTC. It codes for CSAREYSLRGTQGTQYF.

The V call is TRBV15, the J call TRBJ1-2; D remains unclear. The CDR3 consists of 14 residues. Germline CDR1 is LNHNV and CDR2 is YYDKDF (reference sequence). Between the trimmed V and J ends, which lost 1 base and 0 bases, there was a span of 6 bases. In DNA form, the CDR3 reads TGTGCCACCAGCAGAGGTCCAGCTAACTATGGCTACACCTTC. Translating it yields CATSRGPANYGYTF. Combining the CDR3 with reference TRBV15 and TRBJ1-2 gives the whole variable domain DAMVIQNPRYQVTQFGKPVTLSCSQTLNHNVMYWYQQKSSQAPKLLFHYYDKDFNNEADTPDNFQSRRPNTSFCFLDIRSPGLGDTAMYLCATSRGPANYGYTFGSGTRLTVV.

This clonotype has a handful of counts. The rearrangement links TRBV28 to TRBJ1-4; no reliable D call. This CDR3 has 13 amino acids. Trimming took off 5 bases at V and 10 bases at J, with 14 bases between the two ends. Germline loops: CDR1 MDHEN, CDR2 SYDVKM. CDR3 in amino acids: CASSPPDVGKLFF. The CDR3 DNA reads TGTGCCAGCAGTCCCCCCGATGTTGGAAAACTGTTTTTT.

The chain employs TRBV10-3 and TRBJ2-2; TRBD2 aligns across 7 bases. J gave up 5 bases and V 5 bases, and 11 bases lay outside the gene matches. This CDR3 comprises 16 residues. Germline CDR1 is ENHRY and CDR2 is SYGVKD. CDR3 bases: TGTGCCATCAGTCCCACTACGCGGGAGAGAACCGGGGAGCTGTTTTTT. Its translation is CAISPTTRERTGELFF.

The chain carries TRBV5-1 and TRBJ2-7; TRBD1 might be the D (6 bases). This CDR3 is built from 14 residues. The V end was cut by 4 bases, the J end by 3 bases, with 14 bases between. From germline, CDR1 is SGHRS and CDR2 YFSETQ. The CDR3 DNA is TGCGCCAGCAGCAGACGGACAGAAGGCTACGAGCAGTACTTC. It yields the protein CASSRRTEGYEQYF.

Details on this clonotype: Just one base apart from a much larger clone, this may be a read error. The J gene is TRBJ2-7, the V gene TRBV7-2; tentative D call: TRBD1 (6 bases). The CDR3 runs 14 residues. The germline CDR1 and CDR2 sequences are SGHTA and FQGNSA. Here the CDR3 reads CVSSQAQGAYEQYF. CDR3 DNA sequence: TGTGTCAGCAGCCAGGCACAGGGTGCCTACGAGCAGTACTTC.

The sample holds many counts of this clonotype. The genes are TRBV19 and TRBJ2-5, with 10 bases aligning to TRBD1. The CDR3 covers 14 residues. Germline V gives CDR1 LNHDA, CDR2 SQIVND (reference sequence). Trimming took 3 bases from V and 7 from J; bases not matched to a gene: 5. For the CDR3, the DNA is TGTGCCAGTAGTATCGGGACAGGGGTTGTGACCCAGTACTTC. The encoded protein is CASSIGTGVVTQYF.

The chain joins TRBV11-2 to TRBJ1-2; D unresolved. From germline, CDR1 is SGHAT and CDR2 FQNNGV. The CDR3 has 15 amino acids. V lost 5 bases, J lost 4 bases, and 17 bases lay in between. CDR3 sequence reads: CASSPRDEGSYGYTF. For the CDR3, the DNA is TGTGCCAGCAGCCCTCGTGACGAAGGCAGCTATGGCTACACCTTC.

The chain links TRBV19 to TRBJ2-7, with 11 bases that match TRBD1. Germline V gene sequence: CDR1 LNHDA, CDR2 SQIVND (reference sequence). The CDR3 runs to 16 residues. The V gene end was trimmed by 4 bases and the J gene end by 7 bases; junction bases not matched to a gene: 12. The CDR3 DNA follows: TGTGCCAGTAGTACCATCCCGGGACAGGGGGATGGTGAGCAGTACTTC. Protein: CASSTIPGQGDGEQYF.

This clonotype appeared many times. V and J are TRBV7-9 and TRBJ1-5, with no clear D. CDR1 and CDR2 (germline): SEHNR, FQNEAQ (reference sequence). The CDR3 runs 12 residues. Trimming stripped 5 bases from V and 11 bases from J, with 13 bases between. DNA of the CDR3: TGTGCCAGCAGCCCCGTGGCTAGAGCCCAGCATTTT. It is translated as CASSPVARAQHF. Variable domain in full (rest from reference TRBV7-9 and TRBJ1-5): DTGVSQNPRHKITKRGQNVTFRCDPISEHNRLYWYRQTLGQGPEFLTYFQNEAQLEKSRLLSDRFSAERPKGSFSTLEIQRTEQGDSAMYLCASSPVARAQHFGDGTRLSIL.

Comment on this clonotype: Being one base from a much bigger clone, this may be a read error. V gene TRBV10-2 combines with J gene TRBJ1-1; D unresolved. This CDR3 spans 14 amino acids. The V gene lost 3 bases and the J gene lost 0 bases, with 8 bases spanning the gap. Germline-derived CDR1 and CDR2 are WSHSY and SAAADI. CDR3 sequence reads: CASSEPDMNTEAFF. The CDR3 DNA sequence: TGCGCCAGCAGTGAACCGGATATGAACACTGAAGCTTTCTTT.

About this clonotype: A much larger clonotype is one base distant, so this may be a read error. V is TRBV5-1 and J is TRBJ1-1, with D uncertain. In germline, CDR1 is SGHRS, CDR2 YFSETQ. Trimming cost V 3 bases and J 1 base, with 13 bases left between them. The CDR3 is made up of 15 amino acids. CDR3 bases: TGCGCCAGCAGCTCGGTAGAGGGCAGGAACACTGAAGCTTTCTTT. It codes for CASSSVEGRNTEAFF.

The genes are TRBV19 and TRBJ2-2, with 9 bases fitting TRBD2. The V and J ends lost 6 bases and 0 bases, in that order; junction bases with no gene match: 23. Germline V CDR1 and CDR2: LNHDA, SQIVND (reference sequence). The CDR3 totals 22 residues. This CDR3 is CASSSGHRGWREGNPNTGELFF. The CDR3 bases are TGTGCCAGTAGCAGCGGCCACCGGGGCTGGCGGGAGGGAAACCCGAACACCGGGGAGCTGTTTTTT.

The CDR3, as DNA: TGTGCCAGCAGTTACTCTAAGACAGGGGTTGATGGCTACACCTTC. Translation gives CASSYSKTGVDGYTF. This sequence joins TRBV6-6 and TRBJ1-2, with 8 bases lining up with TRBD1. With 0 bases clipped from V and 6 bases from J, the junction kept 6 bases outside the gene matches. This CDR3 is built from 15 residues. Germline V gene lookup returns CDR1 MNHNY and CDR2 SVGAGI (reference sequence).

The sample holds many counts of this clonotype. The J gene is TRBJ1-1, the V gene TRBV15; D is unclear. This CDR3 is 16 amino acids long. Per the germline V gene, CDR1 is LNHNV and CDR2 is YYDKDF (reference sequence). Between the trimmed V and J ends, which lost 3 bases and 0 bases, there was a span of 14 bases. The CDR3 coding sequence is TGTGCCACCAGCAGCGGGGTTACCCCCATGAACACTGAAGCTTTCTTT. Translation gives CATSSGVTPMNTEAFF.

This chain uses TRBV29-1 with TRBJ1-5; TRBD1 is a possible D gene (5 bases). Germline CDR1 and CDR2: SQVTM and ANQGSEA. V was trimmed by 6 bases and J by 11 bases, leaving 17 bases between them. This CDR3 has 12 amino acids. CDR3 bases: TGCAGCGTGGGGACGGGGGGGGAGACCCAGCATTTT. It specifies CSVGTGGETQHF.

This chain links TRBV7-9 with TRBJ1-5, with unresolved D. Germline V gene data show CDR1 as SEHNR and CDR2 as FQNEAQ (reference sequence). CDR3 length equals 14 residues. Trimming removed 7 bases from V and 11 bases from J, with 21 bases in between. The CDR3 here is CASIPMGGKVAQHF. CDR3 DNA sequence: TGTGCCAGCATCCCGATGGGTGGCAAAGTGGCCCAGCATTTT. Filled out from reference TRBV7-9 and TRBJ1-5, the complete variable domain reads DTGVSQNPRHKITKRGQNVTFRCDPISEHNRLYWYRQTLGQGPEFLTYFQNEAQLEKSRLLSDRFSAERPKGSFSTLEIQRTEQGDSAMYLCASIPMGGKVAQHFGDGTRLSIL.

The table lists this clonotype with a count of one. The gene calls are TRBV6-2 or TRBV6-3 and TRBJ1-2; D possibly corresponds to TRBD1 (6 bases). Germline loops: CDR1 MNHEY, CDR2 SVGEGT. The CDR3 totals 14 residues. V dropped 6 bases and J dropped 7 bases, with 18 bases sitting between them. In nucleotides, the CDR3 is TGTGCCAGCAGCCGGTCAGGGGCGGGCGGTGGCTACACCTTC. Its translation is CASSRSGAGGGYTF.

This clonotype occurred once. The chain uses TRBV29-1 and TRBJ1-5; possible D gene TRBD1, 6 bases. The germline V and J ends were trimmed by 4 bases and 0 bases, with 13 bases remaining between them. CDR3 length equals 15 residues. Germline CDR1 is SQVTM and CDR2 is ANQGSEA. The CDR3 reads CSVVGRDTSNQPQHF. The DNA of the CDR3 is TGCAGCGTTGTAGGGAGGGACACTAGCAATCAGCCCCAGCATTTT.

As regards this clonotype: The junction and the germline gene differ at one end; a read error may be behind it. J is TRBJ1-3 and V is TRBV13, with 10 nucleotides matching TRBD1. From germline, CDR1 is PRHDT and CDR2 FYEKMQ (reference sequence). The CDR3 loop spans 16 amino acids. The CDR3 protein is CASSAGQGYSGNAIYF. CDR3 nucleotides: TGTGCCAGCAGCGCGGGACAGGGGTACTCTGGAAACGCCATATATTTT.